Each of the 9 T cell receptor beta chains below was sequenced from the same sample in a study of early T cells in non-severe SARS-CoV-2 infection. TCRdb independently ran MiXCR on the 5' RACE reads; one entry per CDR3 protein. Of about 100,000 distinct CDR3 sequences in the sample, roughly 13% were seen once. Sequenced input: whole blood. These receptors came from an adult who was a healthcare worker with PCR-confirmed SARS-CoV-2 infection or an uninfected control (not recorded which).

This clonotype occurred many times. One junction end disagrees with the germline gene, perhaps due to a read error. J is TRBJ2-3 and V is TRBV7-2; D possibly uses TRBD1 or TRBD2 (6 bases each). The CDR3 loop spans 15 amino acids. Per the germline V gene, CDR1 is SGHTA and CDR2 is FQGNSA. In DNA form, the CDR3 reads TGTGCCAGCAACTTATTCGGGGGCGGGACAGATACGCAGTATTTT. This encodes CASNLFGGGTDTQYF.

This clonotype was detected many times. The chain joins TRBV10-3 to TRBJ2-1; no firm D call. CDR3 length: 16 amino acids. V lost 4 bases to trimming and J lost 0 bases, with 13 bases between them. The germline V gene encodes CDR1 ENHRY and CDR2 SYGVKD. The CDR3 loop is CAISARHQGSYNEQFF. The CDR3 nucleotides read TGTGCCATCAGTGCAAGACACCAAGGCTCCTACAATGAGCAGTTCTTC.

The chain links TRBV15 to TRBJ2-1; maybe TRBD2 (6 bases). The CDR3 loop spans 14 amino acids. V lost 4 bases, J lost 10 bases, and 17 bases lay in between. Germline CDR1 reads LNHNV; CDR2 reads YYDKDF (reference sequence). CDR3 region: CATSKGTQGREQFF. The CDR3 nucleotides are TGTGCCACCAGCAAAGGGACTCAAGGTCGGGAGCAGTTCTTC.

In its sample, this clonotype was seen a few times. The V gene is TRBV29-1, the J gene TRBJ2-5; TRBD1 agrees at 7 bases. Germline assignment: CDR1 SQVTM and CDR2 ANQGSEA. The CDR3 has 12 amino acids. The V segment lost 7 bases and the J segment 2 bases; nucleotides outside the gene matches: 4. This CDR3 is CSAGDRQETQYF. CDR3 DNA sequence: TGCAGCGCCGGGGACAGACAAGAGACCCAGTACTTC.

In this sample, this clonotype turned up many times. The V gene is TRBV28, the J gene TRBJ2-7; no reliable D call. CDR3 length equals 13 residues. Germline assignment: CDR1 MDHEN and CDR2 SYDVKM. V shed 3 bases and J shed 6 bases, with 12 bases lying between them. CDR3 region: CASSFNPSGEQYF. CDR3 bases: TGTGCCAGCAGTTTTAACCCGTCAGGCGAGCAGTACTTC.

The V gene is TRBV5-1, the J gene TRBJ2-1; D gene ambiguous. CDR3 size: 19 residues. The germline V gene has CDR1 SGHRS and CDR2 YFSETQ. Trimming pared 4 bases from V and 0 bases from J, leaving 23 bases between. The CDR3 protein is CASSTPLDQTLSSYNEQFF. The CDR3 bases are TGCGCCAGCAGCACCCCTCTGGATCAAACTCTCAGCTCCTACAATGAGCAGTTCTTC.

This rearrangement joins TRBV11-2 to TRBJ2-7, with a possible D match to TRBD1 (5 bases). The germline V gene encodes CDR1 SGHAT and CDR2 FQNNGV. The CDR3 is 15 amino acids. V was shortened by 1 base and J by 0 bases, with 10 bases between the two germline ends. The CDR3 loop reads CASSLVLDNSYEQYF. The CDR3, as DNA: TGTGCCAGCAGCTTAGTACTGGACAACTCCTACGAGCAGTACTTC.

Ten or more counts support this clonotype. This chain connects TRBV7-8 to TRBJ2-7, with 7 bases matching TRBD1. The ends lost 4 bases at V and 1 base at J; junction bases unmatched: 7. The CDR3 loop spans 15 amino acids. Germline V gene lookup returns CDR1 SGHVS and CDR2 FQNEAQ. The CDR3 here is CASSSRQGPSYEQYF. Here the CDR3 DNA reads TGTGCCAGCAGCTCCCGACAGGGTCCTTCCTACGAGCAGTACTTC.

This clonotype occurred a few times. The rearrangement joins TRBV2 to TRBJ2-2, with D maybe TRBD2 (5 bases). Germline V gene lookup returns CDR1 SNHLY and CDR2 FYNNEI. V was shortened by 3 bases and J by 6 bases, with 11 bases between the two germline ends. The CDR3 covers 14 residues. CDR3 region: CASSEDLRAGELFF. The CDR3 nucleotides read TGTGCCAGCAGTGAGGATCTGAGGGCCGGGGAGCTGTTTTTT.